Presented here are 24 T cell receptor beta chains from one specimen sequenced in a study of T cell responses to AZD1222 COVID-19 vaccine. Profiled with immunoSEQ multiplex PCR; TCRdb holds only in-frame clones, not every one. The sample consists of more than 120,000 clones, around 90% of them appearing once. This material consisted of peripheral blood, taken 28 days after the second AZD1222 dose. These receptor sequences come from an adult who received the AZD1222 COVID-19 vaccine.

Only one count was recorded for this clone. The chain carries TRBV19 and TRBJ1-5; 9 bases are shared with TRBD1. There are 16 residues in the CDR3. The V gene's germline CDR1 is LNHDA and CDR2 SQIVND (reference sequence). V dropped 9 bases and J dropped 0; count of bases not matched to a gene: 9. CDR3 loop: CASQDRGHSSNQPQHF. CDR3 nucleotides: TGTGCCAGCCAGGACAGGGGACATTCTAGCAATCAGCCCCAGCATTTT.

This rearrangement joins TRBV13 to TRBJ1-6; the match to TRBD1 covers 8 bases. V was pared by 4 bases and J by 5 bases, with 7 bases of the junction left unmatched. In germline, CDR1 is PRHDT, CDR2 FYEKMQ (reference sequence). CDR3 length: 16 residues. The chain's CDR3 is CASSSAGGEDNSPLHF. The CDR3 DNA is TGTGCCAGCAGCTCCGCAGGGGGCGAAGATAATTCACCCCTCCACTTT.

Concerning this clone: A read error may account for a junction end that differs from germline. CDR3 region: CATSDSEGTRYVF. DNA of the CDR3: TGTGCCACCAGTGACTCGGAGGGGACGAGATACGTCTTC. This chain joins TRBV24-1 and TRBJ2-7, with a weak D call TRBD2 (6 bases). Germline values: CDR1 KGHDR, CDR2 SFDVKD. The CDR3 loop spans 13 amino acids.

The chain employs TRBV13 and TRBJ2-7; 7 positions match TRBD2. The germline CDR1 and CDR2 sequences are PRHDT and FYEKMQ (reference sequence). The CDR3 totals 16 residues. J gave up 2 bases and V 7 bases, and 14 bases lay outside the gene matches. The CDR3 sequence is CASTLGGRSYPYEQYF. The CDR3 DNA follows: TGTGCCAGCACCCTCGGGGGGAGGTCCTACCCCTACGAGCAGTACTTC.

Only one count was recorded for this clone. This chain's CDR3 is CASSLESWPMSRNTEAFF. DNA of the CDR3: TGTGCCAGCAGCTTAGAATCCTGGCCAATGTCCAGGAACACTGAAGCTTTCTTT. This chain links TRBV13 with TRBJ1-1; D is ambiguous. Germline lookup yields CDR1 PRHDT and CDR2 FYEKMQ (reference sequence). The CDR3 is made up of 18 amino acids. Trimming shortened V by 1 base and J by 1 base, and 19 bases separated the two germline ends.

This clone was counted between two and nine times. This sequence joins TRBV6-2 or TRBV6-3 and TRBJ1-5, with a tentative D call TRBD1 (5 bases). V lost 2 bases, J lost 0 bases, and 20 bases lay in between. In germline, CDR1 is MNHEY, CDR2 SVGEGT. The CDR3 is 19 residues long. For the CDR3, the DNA is TGTGCCAGCAGTTACGAGGCCAAAAAGCGGGGGTATAGCAATCAGCCCCAGCATTTT. Amino acids: CASSYEAKKRGYSNQPQHF.

The J gene is TRBJ2-1, the V gene TRBV29-1; D perhaps matches TRBD2 (6 bases). The CDR3 runs 15 residues. Trimming removed 4 bases from V and 2 bases from J, with 15 bases in between. The germline gives CDR1 SQVTM, CDR2 ANQGSEA. CDR3 nucleotide sequence: TGCAGCGTTGCGGAGTCAGGGAGGACCTACAATGAGCAGTTCTTC. As protein: CSVAESGRTYNEQFF.

The V and J genes are TRBV10-3 and TRBJ1-5, with TRBD1 identical over 10 bases. The V segment lost 3 bases and the J segment 2 bases; nucleotides outside the gene matches: 7. CDR1 is ENHRY and CDR2 is SYGVKD in the germline V gene. The CDR3 spans 17 residues. The CDR3 spells CAISDPSGTGGNQPQHF. Here the CDR3 DNA reads TGTGCCATCAGTGACCCTTCCGGGACAGGGGGCAATCAGCCCCAGCATTTT.

This clone was counted between two and nine times. This rearrangement joins TRBV7-9 to TRBJ1-2; possible D gene TRBD1, 5 bases. Deletions cut 5 bases from V and 4 bases from J, with 17 bases between. CDR1 and CDR2 (germline): SEHNR, FQNEAQ (reference sequence). CDR3 length: 15 residues. CDR3 sequence reads: CASSTGVQELYGYTF. CDR3 in DNA: TGTGCCAGCAGCACAGGAGTCCAGGAACTCTATGGCTACACCTTC.

The V call is TRBV11-2, the J call TRBJ2-7; 7 bases fit TRBD2. CDR3 length: 15 residues. Germline CDR1 is SGHAT and CDR2 is FQNNGV. V trimming: 0 bases; J trimming: 2 bases; junction bases outside the gene matches: 4. CDR3 DNA: TGTGCCAGCAGCTTAGACCCTGGACTAGCCTACGAGCAGTACTTC. Translation gives CASSLDPGLAYEQYF.

V usage is TRBV19 and J usage is TRBJ1-2, with TRBD1 matching over 8 bases. The CDR3 has 18 residues. The ends lost 3 bases at V and 4 bases at J; junction bases unmatched: 16. Per the germline V gene, CDR1 is LNHDA and CDR2 is SQIVND (reference sequence). The CDR3 DNA sequence: TGTGCCAGTAGTATTTCCGGGACAGGATCATATAGGGGCTATGGCTACACCTTC. Translating it yields CASSISGTGSYRGYGYTF.

This chain connects TRBV15 to TRBJ2-3; tentative D call: TRBD2 (5 bases). Germline-derived CDR1 and CDR2 are LNHNV and YYDKDF (reference sequence). The CDR3 is 14 residues long. The germline V and J ends were trimmed by 4 bases and 6 bases, with 14 bases remaining between them. CDR3 sequence (DNA): TGTGCCACCAGCACTCTCCTACCGGGGGATACGCAGTATTTT. It specifies CATSTLLPGDTQYF.

In nucleotides, the CDR3 is TGTGCCAGTAGTCAGGGTAACTACGAGCAGTACTTC. Protein product: CASSQGNYEQYF. The chain uses TRBV19 and TRBJ2-7; D is perhaps TRBD1 (5 bases). From germline, CDR1 is LNHDA and CDR2 SQIVND (reference sequence). This CDR3 comprises 12 residues. V was trimmed by 5 bases and J by 3 bases, leaving 8 bases between them.

This clone occurred once. The chain is built from TRBV29-1 and TRBJ1-5; 10 bases align to TRBD1. This CDR3 is built from 18 residues. Germline V CDR1 and CDR2: SQVTM, ANQGSEA. Losses at the gene ends were 4 bases for V and 2 bases for J; bases not matched to a gene: 14. The CDR3 is CSVAGTVGTGEGNQPQHF. CDR3 nucleotides: TGCAGCGTTGCCGGGACCGTGGGGACAGGGGAAGGCAATCAGCCCCAGCATTTT. Supplemented by reference TRBV29-1 and TRBJ1-5, the full variable domain reads SAVISQKPSRDICQRGTSLTIQCQVDSQVTMMFWYRQQPGQSLTLIATANQGSEATYESGFVIDKFPISRPNLTFSTLTVSNMSPEDSSIYLCSVAGTVGTGEGNQPQHFGDGTRLSIL.

This clone was seen more than once but under ten times. The V gene is TRBV21-1, the J gene TRBJ1-4. TRBV21-1 is a recognized pseudogene. This CDR3 has 14 residues. The CDR3 protein is CASDGGLRGEKLFF. DNA for the CDR3: TGTGCCAGCGACGGGGGGCTTAGGGGCGAAAAACTGTTTTTT.

The chain recombines TRBV28 with TRBJ1-5; possible D gene TRBD1, 5 bases. CDR3 length: 12 amino acids. Trimming took 6 bases from V and 4 from J, leaving 7 bases between them. Germline values: CDR1 MDHEN, CDR2 SYDVKM. DNA of the CDR3: TGTGCCAGCAGGGGACGGAATCAGCCCCAGCATTTT. Residues: CASRGRNQPQHF.

As DNA, the CDR3 is TGTGCCAGCAGCCAAGAGCCCTCGCGGGTTCCCTCCTACGAGCAGTACTTC. As protein: CASSQEPSRVPSYEQYF. The chain carries TRBV3-1 (or the pseudogene TRBV3-2) and TRBJ2-7, with D possibly being TRBD2 (5 bases). The CDR3 contains 17 residues. V lost 0 bases, J lost 0 bases, and 15 bases lay in between. CDR1 and CDR2 from the germline V gene are LGHDT and YNNKEL (reference sequence).

The genes are TRBV4-3 and TRBJ1-6; D is undetermined. CDR1 LGHNA and CDR2 YSLEER come from the germline V gene. The CDR3 is made up of 14 amino acids. V shed 1 base and J shed 9 bases, with 10 bases lying between them. For the CDR3, the DNA is TGCGCCAGCAGCCAAGGGGATGTCGGTTCACCCCTCCACTTT. The encoded protein is CASSQGDVGSPLHF.

J is TRBJ1-4 and V is TRBV11-2, with 8 bases aligning to TRBD1. Germline V gene lookup returns CDR1 SGHAT and CDR2 FQNNGV. This CDR3 contains 15 residues. The junction had 7 bases not matched to a gene; V was cut back by 6 bases and J by 4 bases. CDR3 DNA: TGTGCCAGCAGGACTACAGGGGGTCTTAATGAAAAACTGTTTTTT. Translating it yields CASRTTGGLNEKLFF.

The chain joins TRBV29-1 to TRBJ1-2, with TRBD1 as a possible D gene (5 bases). The CDR3 extends over 12 amino acids. Deletions cut 4 bases from V and 0 bases from J, with 6 bases between. The V gene's germline CDR1 is SQVTM and CDR2 ANQGSEA. CDR3 in DNA: TGCAGCGTTGGGGACTCTAACTATGGCTACACCTTC. This encodes CSVGDSNYGYTF.

The rearrangement uses TRBV18 and TRBJ1-5; 11 bases map to TRBD1. This CDR3 is built from 15 residues. CDR1 and CDR2 from the germline V gene are KGHSH and LQKENI. J was trimmed by 6 bases and V by 2 bases; bases with no gene match: 3. The CDR3 spells CASSPGTGGPQPQHF. CDR3 sequence (DNA): TGTGCCAGCTCACCAGGGACAGGGGGACCTCAGCCCCAGCATTTT.

The chain combines TRBV4-2 with TRBJ2-1; D is perhaps TRBD2 (5 bases). In germline, CDR1 is LGHNA, CDR2 YNFKEQ. The CDR3 is 14 residues long. V was cut by 1 base and J by 7 bases, with 11 bases left in between. The CDR3 reads CASSQAHSGNEQFF. Here the CDR3 DNA reads TGTGCCAGCAGCCAAGCGCACTCGGGAAATGAGCAGTTCTTC.

A single count supports this clone. The chain combines TRBV28 with TRBJ2-7; the D is unclear. V was pared by 6 bases and J by 2 bases, with 11 bases between. The length of the CDR3 is 13 residues. Germline CDR1 and CDR2: MDHEN and SYDVKM. As DNA, the CDR3 is TGTGCCAGCAGCCGAGGTGGGGCCTACGAGCAGTACTTC. This sequence encodes CASSRGGAYEQYF.

V usage is TRBV5-1 and J usage is TRBJ2-2, with D unclear. Trimming stripped 2 bases from V and 3 bases from J, with 11 bases between. From germline, CDR1 is SGHRS and CDR2 YFSETQ. The CDR3 totals 15 residues. The CDR3 coding sequence is TGCGCCAGCAGCTTCTCCGGGTCATACACCGGGGAGCTGTTTTTT. It is translated as CASSFSGSYTGELFF.